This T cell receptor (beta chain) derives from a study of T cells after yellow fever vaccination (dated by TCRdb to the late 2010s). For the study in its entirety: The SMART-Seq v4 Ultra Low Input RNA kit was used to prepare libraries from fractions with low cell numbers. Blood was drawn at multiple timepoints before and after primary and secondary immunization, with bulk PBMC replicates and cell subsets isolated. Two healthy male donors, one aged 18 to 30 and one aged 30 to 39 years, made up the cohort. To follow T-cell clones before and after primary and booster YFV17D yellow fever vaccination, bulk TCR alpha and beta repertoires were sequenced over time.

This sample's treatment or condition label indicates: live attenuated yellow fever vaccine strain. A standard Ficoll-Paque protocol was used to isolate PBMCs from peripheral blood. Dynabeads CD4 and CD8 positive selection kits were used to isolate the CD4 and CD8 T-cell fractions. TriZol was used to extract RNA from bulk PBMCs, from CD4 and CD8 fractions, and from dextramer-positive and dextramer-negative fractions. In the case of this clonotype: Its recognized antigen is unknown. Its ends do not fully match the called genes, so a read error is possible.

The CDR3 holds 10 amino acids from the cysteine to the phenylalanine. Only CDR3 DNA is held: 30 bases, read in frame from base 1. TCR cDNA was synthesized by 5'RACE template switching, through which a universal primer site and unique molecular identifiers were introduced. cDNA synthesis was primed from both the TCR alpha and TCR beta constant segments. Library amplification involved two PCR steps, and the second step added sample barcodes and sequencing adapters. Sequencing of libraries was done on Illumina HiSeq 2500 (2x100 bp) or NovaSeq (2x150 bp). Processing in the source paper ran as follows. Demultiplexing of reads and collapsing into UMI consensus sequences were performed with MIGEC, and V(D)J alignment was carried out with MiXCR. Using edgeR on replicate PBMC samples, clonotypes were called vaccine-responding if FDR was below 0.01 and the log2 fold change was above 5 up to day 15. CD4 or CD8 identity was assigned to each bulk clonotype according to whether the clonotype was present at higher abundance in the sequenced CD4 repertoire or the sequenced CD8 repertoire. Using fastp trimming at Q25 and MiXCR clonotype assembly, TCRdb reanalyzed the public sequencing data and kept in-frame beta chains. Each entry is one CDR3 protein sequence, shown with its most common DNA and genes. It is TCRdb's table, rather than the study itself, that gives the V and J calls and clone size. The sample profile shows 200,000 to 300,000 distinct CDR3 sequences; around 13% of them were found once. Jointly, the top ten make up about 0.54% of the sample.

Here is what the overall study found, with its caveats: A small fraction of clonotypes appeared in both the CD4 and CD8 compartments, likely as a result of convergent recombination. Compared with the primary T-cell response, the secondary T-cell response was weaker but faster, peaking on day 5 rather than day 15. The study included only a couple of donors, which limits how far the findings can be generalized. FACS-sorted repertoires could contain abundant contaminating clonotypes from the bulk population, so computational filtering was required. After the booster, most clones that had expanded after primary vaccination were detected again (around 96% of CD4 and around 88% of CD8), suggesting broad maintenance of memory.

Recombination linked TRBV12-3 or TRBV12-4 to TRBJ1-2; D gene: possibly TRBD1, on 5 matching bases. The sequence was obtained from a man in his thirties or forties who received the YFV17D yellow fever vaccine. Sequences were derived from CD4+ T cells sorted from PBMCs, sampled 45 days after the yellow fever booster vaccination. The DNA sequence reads TGTGCCAGCCGTCGTGGGGCGGTCGCCTTC. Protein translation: CASRRGAVAF.